The 21 T cell receptor beta chains below were found in one sample sequenced in a study of T cells in Graves' hyperthyroidism and ophthalmopathy. TCR beta CDR3 regions were amplified from RNA transcripts. The TCR CDR3 first-round RT-PCR relied on the HTBI primer set. TCRdb called the multiplex PCR reads again in MiXCR, with one record for every CDR3 protein. The sample yields 600,000 to 900,000 distinct CDR3 sequences, 16% seen once. Sequenced input: blood. These receptors were obtained from a man aged 18-30 years with Graves' hyperthyroidism.

This clonotype has ten or more counts. The chain joins TRBV6-5 to TRBJ2-7, with a weak D call TRBD1 (5 bases). The V end was cut by 0 bases, the J end by 0 bases, with 12 bases between. In germline, CDR1 is MNHEY, CDR2 SVGAGI. This CDR3 region has 16 residues. For the CDR3, the DNA is TGTGCCAGCAGTTACTCGGGGCAGCTCAGCTCCTACGAGCAGTACTTC. Translation: CASSYSGQLSSYEQYF.

This clonotype has a count of ten or more. The junction departs from germline at one end; a sequencing error may be responsible. V and J are TRBV4-1 and TRBJ1-5; TRBD1 matches 9 bases. This CDR3 contains 14 residues. CDR1 is MGHRA and CDR2 is YSYEKL in the germline V gene. The CDR3, as DNA: TGTGCCAGCTCACAGACAGGGGGGAATCAGCCCCAGCATTTT. It translates to CASSQTGGNQPQHF.

This clonotype has ten or more counts. The chain recombines TRBV7-8 with TRBJ2-7; the D gene is possibly TRBD2 (5 bases). Trimming pared 5 bases from V and 2 bases from J, leaving 10 bases between. The CDR3 length is 13 residues. Germline values: CDR1 SGHVS, CDR2 FQNEAQ. CDR3 bases: TGTGCCAGCAGCCCCGGGATCACCTACGAGCAGTACTTC. Its translation is CASSPGITYEQYF. The complete variable domain, with remaining parts taken from reference TRBV7-8 and TRBJ2-7, reads GAGVSQSPRYKVAKRGQDVALRCDPISGHVSLFWYQQALGQGPEFLTYFQNEAQLDKSGLPSDRFFAERPEGSVSTLKIQRTQQEDSAVYLCASSPGITYEQYFGPGTRLTVT.

A few counts support this clonotype. V gene TRBV24-1 combines with J gene TRBJ2-1; D is ambiguous. This CDR3 is built from 13 residues. Per the germline V gene, CDR1 is KGHDR and CDR2 is SFDVKD. Trimming pared 4 bases from V and 7 bases from J, leaving 10 bases between. Here the CDR3 reads CATSDLSRNEQFF. The CDR3 coding sequence is TGTGCCACCAGTGACCTCAGCCGGAATGAGCAGTTCTTC.

The chain recombines TRBV6-2 or TRBV6-3 with TRBJ1-5; no firm D call. This CDR3 is built from 14 residues. V was shortened by 5 bases and J by 5 bases, with 13 bases between the two germline ends. The V gene's germline CDR1 is MNHEY and CDR2 SVGEGT. CDR3 sequence: CASSIVSIHQPQHF. In DNA, the CDR3 is TGTGCCAGCAGTATAGTCAGCATCCATCAGCCCCAGCATTTT.

J is TRBJ1-3 and V is TRBV7-9; 8 positions match TRBD1. Unmatched junction bases numbered 7, after V lost 3 bases and J lost 3 bases. Germline CDR1 SEHNR, CDR2 FQNEAQ (reference sequence). The CDR3 is made up of 16 amino acids. CDR3 nucleotides: TGTGCCAGCAGCTTGGCTACAGGGGGTGGTGGAAACACCATATATTTT. Amino acid sequence: CASSLATGGGGNTIYF.

The chain employs TRBV20-1 and TRBJ1-6; 8 positions match TRBD1. The CDR3 has 14 amino acids. The ends lost 1 base at V and 6 bases at J; junction bases unmatched: 2. The germline CDR1 and CDR2 sequences are DFQATT and SNEGSKA (reference sequence). The chain's CDR3 is CSARVDRVNSPLHF. The DNA of the CDR3 is TGCAGTGCTAGAGTGGACAGGGTTAATTCACCCCTCCACTTT.

At least ten counts were recorded for this clonotype. V is TRBV7-9 and J is TRBJ2-3, with 13 bases that match TRBD2. The germline gives CDR1 SEHNR, CDR2 FQNEAQ (reference sequence). The CDR3 runs 16 residues. The J segment lost 9 bases and the V segment lost 5 bases, leaving 11 bases of the junction unmatched. CDR3 coding DNA: TGTGCCAGCAGCCCGACTAGCGGGGGGTCCGGGGAGACGCAGTATTTT. This gives the protein CASSPTSGGSGETQYF.

The chain employs TRBV18 and TRBJ2-7, with D perhaps TRBD1 (6 bases). The CDR3 has 18 residues. V lost 0 bases to trimming and J lost 6 bases, with 24 bases between them. Per the germline V gene, CDR1 is KGHSH and CDR2 is LQKENI. DNA of the CDR3: TGTGCCAGCTCACCACCTTTTCCCGGACAGACCAAAGCCTGCGAGCAGTACTTC. The encoded protein is CASSPPFPGQTKACEQYF.

The rearrangement uses TRBV20-1 and TRBJ2-3; 10 bases agree with TRBD2. The CDR3 has 16 residues. With 1 base clipped from V and 2 bases from J, the junction kept 6 bases outside the gene matches. Germline V gene data show CDR1 as DFQATT and CDR2 as SNEGSKA (reference sequence). The CDR3 spells CSARVRSGRNTDTQYF. For the CDR3, the DNA is TGCAGTGCTAGAGTTCGTAGCGGGAGGAACACAGATACGCAGTATTTT.

This chain joins TRBV15 and TRBJ1-1; D is unresolved. CDR1 and CDR2 from the germline V gene are LNHNV and YYDKDF (reference sequence). The CDR3 runs to 20 residues. The ends were cut back, 1 base at V and 3 bases at J, with 27 bases in the middle. CDR3 in amino acids: CATSRGMGRVEQPRDTEAFF. The CDR3 coding sequence is TGTGCCACCAGCAGAGGTATGGGCCGAGTAGAACAACCCCGCGACACTGAAGCTTTCTTT.

The chain employs TRBV28 and TRBJ1-2; D is uncertain. Germline CDR1 reads MDHEN; CDR2 reads SYDVKM. The CDR3 is 14 amino acids. Deletions cut 8 bases from V and 0 bases from J, with 13 bases between. DNA for the CDR3: TGTGCCAGCCTGGGTCTAGGGCCTAACTATGGCTACACCTTC. Translation gives CASLGLGPNYGYTF.

This sequence joins TRBV20-1 and TRBJ1-1; a possible D gene is TRBD1 (5 bases). Germline V lookup: CDR1 DFQATT, CDR2 SNEGSKA (reference sequence). CDR3 size: 15 residues. V shed 6 bases and J shed 1 base, with 18 bases lying between them. CDR3 DNA: TGCAGTGCCAGGCACGCCGGGGCCGGGAACACTGAAGCTTTCTTT. Its protein product is CSARHAGAGNTEAFF.

There are a few counts of this clonotype. The chain has TRBV9 and TRBJ2-2; 12 nucleotides align to TRBD2. Trimming took 4 bases from V and 5 from J; bases not matched to a gene: 6. Germline loops: CDR1 SGDLS, CDR2 YYNGEE. This CDR3 spans 16 amino acids. CDR3 residues: CASSFRTSGKTGELFF. The CDR3 DNA reads as TGTGCCAGCAGCTTCAGGACTAGCGGGAAGACCGGGGAGCTGTTTTTT. The full variable domain, in which reference TRBV9 and TRBJ2-2 provide the parts outside the CDR3, is DSGVTQTPKHLITATGQRVTLRCSPRSGDLSVYWYQQSLDQGLQFLIQYYNGEERAKGNILERFSAQQFPDLHSELNLSSLELGDSALYFCASSFRTSGKTGELFFGEGSRLTVL.

The chain employs TRBV2 and TRBJ1-6; tentative D call: TRBD1 (6 bases). Trimming shortened V by 4 bases and J by 7 bases, and 20 bases separated the two germline ends. The CDR3 is made up of 17 amino acids. Germline CDR1 SNHLY, CDR2 FYNNEI. The CDR3: CASSGARDRLFNSPLHF. In DNA form, the CDR3 reads TGTGCCAGCAGTGGAGCGCGAGACAGGCTCTTCAATTCACCCCTCCACTTT.

The CDR3 spells CASSLGFREAFF. The DNA of the CDR3 is TGTGCCAGCAGCTTAGGGTTCAGGGAAGCTTTCTTT. The rearrangement joins TRBV7-2 to TRBJ1-1; D is unresolved. Germline V gene sequence: CDR1 SGHTA, CDR2 FQGNSA. The length of the CDR3 is 12 residues. V lost 1 base and J lost 8, with 8 bases in between.

This clonotype was counted at least ten times. V gene TRBV20-1 combines with J gene TRBJ2-3; D is possibly TRBD2 (6 bases). Germline V CDR1 and CDR2: DFQATT, SNEGSKA (reference sequence). This CDR3 is 11 amino acids long. V was shortened by 3 bases and J by 6 bases, with 7 bases between the two germline ends. CDR3 DNA sequence: TGCAGTGCTAGCGCGGGGGATACGCAGTATTTT. Protein product: CSASAGDTQYF.

The chain carries TRBV4-3 and TRBJ2-7, with D tentatively TRBD2 (5 bases). CDR1 is LGHNA, CDR2 YSLEER, per germline. The CDR3 has 14 residues. Trimming left V 0 bases short and J 6 bases short, with 12 bases between. CDR3 sequence: CASSQDLSGIEQYF. The CDR3, as DNA: TGCGCCAGCAGCCAAGATCTCTCGGGGATCGAGCAGTACTTC.

The chain's CDR3 is CSARGPSETQYF. The CDR3 nucleotides read TGCAGTGCTAGAGGCCCTTCGGAGACCCAGTACTTC. V gene TRBV20-1 combines with J gene TRBJ2-5, with D unclear. CDR3 length equals 12 residues. V was trimmed by 1 base and J by 5 bases, leaving 8 bases between them. Per the germline V gene, CDR1 is DFQATT and CDR2 is SNEGSKA (reference sequence).

The gene calls are TRBV20-1 and TRBJ2-1, with 10 bases aligning to TRBD2. The germline CDR1 and CDR2 sequences are DFQATT and SNEGSKA (reference sequence). The ends lost 0 bases at V and 9 bases at J; junction bases unmatched: 5. The CDR3 has 14 residues. The CDR3 coding sequence is TGCAGTGCTAGAGATCTAGCGGGAGCCGGTGAGCAGTTCTTC. Its protein is CSARDLAGAGEQFF.

This chain joins TRBV29-1 and TRBJ1-2; a possible D gene is TRBD1 (6 bases). Trimming removed 4 bases at V and 0 bases at J, with 9 bases between. The CDR3 totals 13 residues. Germline CDR1 and CDR2: SQVTM and ANQGSEA. The CDR3 nucleotides are TGCAGCGTTGTACAGGGAGCTAACTATGGCTACACCTTC. It encodes CSVVQGANYGYTF.